The source of this T cell receptor (beta chain) is a study of T cell clones after liver transplantation. Study-wide background: HCV positivity affected three of eight recipients; the rest lacked autoimmune or viral indications.

This clone appeared a single time. The antigen remains unidentified. Unstimulated PBMCs were sorted into CD3+CD4+ and CD3+CD8+ populations. The study's findings and limits: The donor-reactive repertoire was only partly measurable in a couple of subjects, lacking donor cells. Post-transplant, graft-donor-reactive CD4 TCRbeta sequences in blood dropped significantly in most of the 8 subjects.

Produced via immunoSEQ multiplex PCR; TCRdb's table is partial and in-frame only. The table records 20,000 to 25,000 clones, approximately 84% of them present only once. The germline V gene has CDR1 SEHNR and CDR2 FQNEAQ (reference sequence). Trimming stripped 1 base from V and 5 bases from J, with 22 bases between. The CDR3 runs 18 residues. The clonotype was recovered from a human patient who received a liver transplant. Some T cells may trace back to the graft donor. The sample consisted of CD8+ T cells from blood, taken approximately 54 months after liver transplant. The chain links TRBV7-9 to TRBJ2-3; TRBD1 or TRBD2 may be the D gene (8 bases each). The DNA of the CDR3 is TGTGCCAGCAGCTTAGAGAAGCGGGGGACAGGTCGACTAGATACGCAGTATTTT. Protein: CASSLEKRGTGRLDTQYF.